This paragraph reports one T cell receptor (beta chain). Its antigen is as yet unknown. Sequenced by immunoSEQ multiplex PCR; TCRdb stores in-frame clones only, minus some. The table has tens of thousands of clones, around 90% seen once. The time point is: roughly 13 months of natalizumab therapy. The CDR3 spans 15 residues. V lost 1 base and J 3 bases, leaving 10 bases between the germline ends. From germline, CDR1 is MGHRA and CDR2 YSYEKL. This sample was taken from a study of multiple sclerosis patients with progressive multifocal leukoencephalopathy. Overall study results and limits: Less diverse TRB repertoires were suggested in most PML patients. Clones expanded at PML were already present before and during natalizumab.

The specimen was PBMCs, collected from a patient treated with natalizumab. The V gene is TRBV4-1, the J gene TRBJ1-5; D is unresolved. The receptor was derived from a human donor with multiple sclerosis. As DNA, the CDR3 is TGCGCCAGCAGCCAAGCAACGGGGTACAATCAGCCCCAGCATTTT. This gives the protein CASSQATGYNQPQHF.